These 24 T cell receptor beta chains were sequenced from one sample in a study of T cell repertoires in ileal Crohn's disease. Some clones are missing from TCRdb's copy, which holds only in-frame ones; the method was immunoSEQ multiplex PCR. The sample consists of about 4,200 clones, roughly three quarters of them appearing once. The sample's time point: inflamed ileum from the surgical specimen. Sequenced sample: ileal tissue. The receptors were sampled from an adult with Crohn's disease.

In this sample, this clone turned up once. The CDR3 coding sequence is TGTGCCAGCAGCGTGGAGGGGGTCCCCTCCTACGAGCAGTACTTC. This translates into CASSVEGVPSYEQYF. This chain uses TRBV7-2 with TRBJ2-7, with D perhaps matching TRBD1 or TRBD2 (6 bases each). This CDR3 spans 15 amino acids. Per germline, CDR1 SGHTA and CDR2 FQGNSA. The ends were cut back, 5 bases at V and 0 bases at J, with 14 bases in the middle. The full variable domain, its missing parts supplied by reference TRBV7-2 and TRBJ2-7, is GAGVSQSPSNKVTEKGKDVELRCDPISGHTALYWYRQSLGQGLEFLIYFQGNSAPDKSGLPSDRFSAERTGGSVSTLTIQRTQQEDSAVYLCASSVEGVPSYEQYFGPGTRLTVT.

CDR3 nucleotide sequence: TGTGCCAGCAGTGCCTACCATTATAGCAATCAGCCCCAGCATTTT. Amino acid sequence: CASSAYHYSNQPQHF. The J gene is TRBJ1-5, the V gene TRBV6-1; no definite D call. The CDR3 runs 15 residues. Germline values: CDR1 MNHNS, CDR2 SASEGT. Trimming left V 4 bases short and J 0 bases short, with 10 bases between.

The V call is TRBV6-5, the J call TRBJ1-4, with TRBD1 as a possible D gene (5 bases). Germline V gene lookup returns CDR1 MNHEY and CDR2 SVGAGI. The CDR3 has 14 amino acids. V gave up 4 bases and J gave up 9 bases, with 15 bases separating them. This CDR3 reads CASSSGTGNQKLFF. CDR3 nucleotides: TGTGCCAGCAGTTCCGGGACGGGGAATCAAAAACTGTTTTTT.

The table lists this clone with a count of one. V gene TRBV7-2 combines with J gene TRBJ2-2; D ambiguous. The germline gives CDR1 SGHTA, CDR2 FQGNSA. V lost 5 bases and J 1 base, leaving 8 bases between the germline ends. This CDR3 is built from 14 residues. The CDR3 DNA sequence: TGTGCCAGCAGCCCCTGGGGGAACACCGGGGAGCTGTTTTTT. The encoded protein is CASSPWGNTGELFF.

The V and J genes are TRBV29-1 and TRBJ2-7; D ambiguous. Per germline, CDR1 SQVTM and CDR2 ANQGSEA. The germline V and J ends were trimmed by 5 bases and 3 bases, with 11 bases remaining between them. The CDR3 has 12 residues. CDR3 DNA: TGCAGCGTTAGTGGTGCTGGCTACGAGCAGTACTTC. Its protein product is CSVSGAGYEQYF.

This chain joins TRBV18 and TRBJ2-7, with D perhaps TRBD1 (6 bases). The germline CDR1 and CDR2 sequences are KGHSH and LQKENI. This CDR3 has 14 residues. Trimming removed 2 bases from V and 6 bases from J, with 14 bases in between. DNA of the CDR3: TGTGCCAGCTCACCAAGGACAGACCTCACCGAGCAGTACTTC. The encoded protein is CASSPRTDLTEQYF.

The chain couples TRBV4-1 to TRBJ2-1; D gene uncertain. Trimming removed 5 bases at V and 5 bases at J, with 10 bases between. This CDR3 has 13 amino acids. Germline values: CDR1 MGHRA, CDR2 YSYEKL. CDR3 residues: CASSLSGNNEQFF. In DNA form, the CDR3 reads TGCGCCAGCAGCTTGTCAGGTAACAATGAGCAGTTCTTC.

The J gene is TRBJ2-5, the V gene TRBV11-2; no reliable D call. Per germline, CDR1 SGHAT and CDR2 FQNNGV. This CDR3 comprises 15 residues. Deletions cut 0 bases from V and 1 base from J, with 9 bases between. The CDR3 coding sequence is TGTGCCAGCAGCTTAGATCCAGGAAGCCAAGAGACCCAGTACTTC. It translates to CASSLDPGSQETQYF.

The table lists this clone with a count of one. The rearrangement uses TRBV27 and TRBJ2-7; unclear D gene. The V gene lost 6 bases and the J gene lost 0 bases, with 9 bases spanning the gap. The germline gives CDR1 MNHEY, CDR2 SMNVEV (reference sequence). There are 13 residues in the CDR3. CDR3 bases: TGTGCCAGCAGATTAACCGACTCCTACGAGCAGTACTTC. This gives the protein CASRLTDSYEQYF.

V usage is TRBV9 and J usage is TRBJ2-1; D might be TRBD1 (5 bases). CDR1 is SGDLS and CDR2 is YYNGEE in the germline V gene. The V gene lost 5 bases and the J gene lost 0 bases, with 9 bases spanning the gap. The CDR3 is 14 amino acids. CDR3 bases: TGTGCCAGCAGTGACAGCAGCTCCTACAATGAGCAGTTCTTC. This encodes CASSDSSSYNEQFF.

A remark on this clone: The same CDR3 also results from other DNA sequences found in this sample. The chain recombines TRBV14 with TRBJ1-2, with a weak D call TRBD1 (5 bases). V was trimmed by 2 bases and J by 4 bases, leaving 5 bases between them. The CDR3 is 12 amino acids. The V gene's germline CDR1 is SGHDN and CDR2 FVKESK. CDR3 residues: CASSQTGYGYTF. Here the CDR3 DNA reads TGTGCCAGCAGCCAAACAGGCTATGGCTACACCTTC.

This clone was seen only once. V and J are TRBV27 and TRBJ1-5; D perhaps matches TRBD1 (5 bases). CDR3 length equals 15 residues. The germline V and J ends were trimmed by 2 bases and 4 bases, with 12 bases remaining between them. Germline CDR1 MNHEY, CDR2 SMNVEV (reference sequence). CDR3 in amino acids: CASSLAGTLNQPQHF. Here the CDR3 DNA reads TGTGCCAGCAGTTTAGCCGGGACCCTTAATCAGCCCCAGCATTTT.

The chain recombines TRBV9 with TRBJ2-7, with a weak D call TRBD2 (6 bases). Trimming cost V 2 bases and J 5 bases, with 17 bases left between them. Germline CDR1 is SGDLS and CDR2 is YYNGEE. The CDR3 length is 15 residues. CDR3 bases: TGTGCCAGCAGCGTCGGACTATCCTATGCCCACGAGCAGTACTTC. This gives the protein CASSVGLSYAHEQYF. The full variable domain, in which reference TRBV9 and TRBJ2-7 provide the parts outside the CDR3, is DSGVTQTPKHLITATGQRVTLRCSPRSGDLSVYWYQQSLDQGLQFLIQYYNGEERAKGNILERFSAQQFPDLHSELNLSSLELGDSALYFCASSVGLSYAHEQYFGPGTRLTVT.

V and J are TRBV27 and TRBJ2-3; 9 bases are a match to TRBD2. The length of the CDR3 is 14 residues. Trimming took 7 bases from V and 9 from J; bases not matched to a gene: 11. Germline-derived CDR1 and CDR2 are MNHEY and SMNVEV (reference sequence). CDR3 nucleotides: TGTGCCAGCAAGTTCAGCGGGGGGTCATTAACGCAGTATTTT. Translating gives CASKFSGGSLTQYF.

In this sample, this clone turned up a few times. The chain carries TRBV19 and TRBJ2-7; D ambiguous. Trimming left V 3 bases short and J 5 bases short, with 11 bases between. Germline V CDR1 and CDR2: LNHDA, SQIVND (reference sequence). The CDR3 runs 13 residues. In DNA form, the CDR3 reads TGTGCCAGTAGTATCACCTTACGTGACGAGCAGTACTTC. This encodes CASSITLRDEQYF.

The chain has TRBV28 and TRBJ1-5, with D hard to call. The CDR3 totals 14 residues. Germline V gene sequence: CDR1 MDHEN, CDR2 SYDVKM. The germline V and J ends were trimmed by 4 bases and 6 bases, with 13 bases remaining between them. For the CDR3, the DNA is TGTGCCAGCAGTTCTGGCCCTTTTGGTCAGCCCCAGCATTTT. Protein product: CASSSGPFGQPQHF.

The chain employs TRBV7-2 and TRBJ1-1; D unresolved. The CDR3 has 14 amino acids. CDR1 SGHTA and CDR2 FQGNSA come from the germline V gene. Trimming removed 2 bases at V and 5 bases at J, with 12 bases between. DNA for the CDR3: TGTGCCAGCAGCTTATGGGAGGCCGGGACTGAAGCTTTCTTT. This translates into CASSLWEAGTEAFF.

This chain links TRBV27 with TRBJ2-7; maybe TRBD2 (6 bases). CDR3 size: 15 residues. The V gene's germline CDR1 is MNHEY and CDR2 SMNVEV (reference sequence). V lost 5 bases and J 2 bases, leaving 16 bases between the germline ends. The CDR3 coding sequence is TGTGCCAGCAGTCCGTCAAGCGGGTTTACCTACGAGCAGTACTTC. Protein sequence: CASSPSSGFTYEQYF.

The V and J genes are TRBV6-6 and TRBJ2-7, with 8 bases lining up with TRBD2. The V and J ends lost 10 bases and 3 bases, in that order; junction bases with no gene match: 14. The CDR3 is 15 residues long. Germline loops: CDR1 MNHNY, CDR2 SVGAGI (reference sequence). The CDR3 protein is CATSSLPGGGYEQYF. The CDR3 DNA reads TGTGCCACTTCGTCCTTACCGGGAGGGGGCTACGAGCAGTACTTC.

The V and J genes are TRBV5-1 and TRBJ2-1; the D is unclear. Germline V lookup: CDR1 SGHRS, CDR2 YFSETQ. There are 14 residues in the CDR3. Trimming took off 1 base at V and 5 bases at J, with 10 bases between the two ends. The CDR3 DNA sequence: TGCGCCAGCAGCTTGTGGCGGATTGACAATGAGCAGTTCTTC. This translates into CASSLWRIDNEQFF.

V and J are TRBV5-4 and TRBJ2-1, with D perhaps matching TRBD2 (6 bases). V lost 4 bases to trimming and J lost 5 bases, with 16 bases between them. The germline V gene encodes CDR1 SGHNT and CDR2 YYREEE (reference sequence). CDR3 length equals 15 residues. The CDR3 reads CASSRGLEFNNEQFF. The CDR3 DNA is TGTGCCAGCAGCAGGGGACTCGAGTTTAACAATGAGCAGTTCTTC.

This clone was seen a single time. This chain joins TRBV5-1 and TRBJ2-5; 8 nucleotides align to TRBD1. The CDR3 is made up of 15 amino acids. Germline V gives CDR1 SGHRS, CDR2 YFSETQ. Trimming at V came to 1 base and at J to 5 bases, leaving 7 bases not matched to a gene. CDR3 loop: CASSLTPDRVETQYF. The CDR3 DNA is TGCGCCAGCAGCTTGACCCCGGACAGGGTGGAGACCCAGTACTTC.

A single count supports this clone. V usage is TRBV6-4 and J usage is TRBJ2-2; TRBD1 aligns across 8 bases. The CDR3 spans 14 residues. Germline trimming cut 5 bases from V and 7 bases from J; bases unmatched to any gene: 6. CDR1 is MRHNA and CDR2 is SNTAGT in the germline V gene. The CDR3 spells CASSRTGFGGELFF. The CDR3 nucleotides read TGTGCCAGCAGTAGGACAGGGTTCGGCGGGGAGCTGTTTTTT.

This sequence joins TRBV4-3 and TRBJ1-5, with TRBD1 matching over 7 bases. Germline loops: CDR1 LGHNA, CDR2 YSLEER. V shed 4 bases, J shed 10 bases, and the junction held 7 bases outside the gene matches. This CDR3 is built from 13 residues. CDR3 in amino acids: CASSLDRAHPQHF. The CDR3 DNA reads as TGCGCCAGCAGCCTCGACAGGGCTCATCCCCAGCATTTT.